This T cell receptor (beta chain) comes out of a study of beta chain features in type 1 diabetes. The CDR3 is 13 amino acids. The ends were cut back, 4 bases at V and 6 bases at J, with 14 bases in the middle. Looked up from germline, CDR1 is SGDLS and CDR2 is YYNGEE. The study, taken as a whole, reports: VDJ junctions in type 1 diabetes patients carried more deletions and fewer insertions. Reads derived from cDNA could over-represent cells showing high TCR expression.

As regards this clone: Its antigen is not known.

Investigators reverse transcribed all isolated RNA, so they sequenced expressed TCRB transcripts. Profiling relied on immunoSEQ multiplex PCR, and the TCRdb table lists in-frame clones only, not all of them. The sample lists roughly 310,000 clones, 11% seen once, with 0.015% in the top ten. This chain connects TRBV9 to TRBJ2-7; the D gene is possibly TRBD2 (7 bases). The sequenced sample was naive CD4+ T cells from blood. The clonotype was recovered from a woman under 40 in good health. CDR3 DNA: TGTGCCAGCAGCCCCCGGGGGGCTTTCGAGCAGTACTTC. It codes for CASSPRGAFEQYF.